The 30 T cell receptor beta chains listed next were all sequenced from one sample in a study of tumor-infiltrating lymphocytes in oesophageal squamous cell carcinoma. A single record per CDR3 protein comes from TCRdb applying MiXCR to the PCR reads. The table includes almost 20,000 distinct CDR3 sequences, approximately 40% detected once. The sequencing sample was made of blood. The receptors come from a male donor with esophageal squamous cell carcinoma.

The gene calls are TRBV29-1 and TRBJ2-3, with D hard to call. The germline V gene has CDR1 SQVTM and CDR2 ANQGSEA. The CDR3 is 12 amino acids. V was cut by 2 bases and J by 3 bases, with 6 bases left in between. CDR3 protein: CSVELETDTQYF. Here the CDR3 DNA reads TGCAGCGTTGAACTCGAGACAGATACGCAGTATTTT.

V usage is TRBV7-3 and J usage is TRBJ2-3; tentatively, D is TRBD1 (6 bases). CDR3 length: 14 amino acids. The germline gives CDR1 SGHTA, CDR2 FQGTGA. The ends were cut back, 5 bases at V and 1 base at J, with 10 bases in the middle. CDR3 sequence reads: CASSLTGGTDTQYF. The CDR3, as DNA: TGTGCCAGCAGCCTGACAGGAGGCACAGATACGCAGTATTTT.

Points on this clonotype: A much more abundant neighbour one base away suggests this may be a read error. The J gene is TRBJ2-1, the V gene TRBV19; 9 bases are shared with TRBD2. The tail of the sequence fits TRBJ2-7 better, so the J call may be wrong. The V gene's germline CDR1 is LNHDA and CDR2 SQIVND (reference sequence). This CDR3 has 15 amino acids. CDR3 protein: CASSMSGGFYNEQYF. The CDR3 DNA reads TGTGCCAGTAGTATGAGCGGGGGGTTCTACAATGAGCAGTACTTC.

This clonotype occurred many times. The chain links TRBV6-4 to TRBJ1-2, with 7 bases matching TRBD1. V lost 6 bases and J lost 2; bases outside the gene matches: 9. Germline V gene sequence: CDR1 MRHNA, CDR2 SNTAGT. This CDR3 is 15 amino acids long. CDR3 loop: CASRRSGGQNYGYTF. For the CDR3, the DNA is TGTGCCAGCAGACGCTCGGGGGGACAGAACTATGGCTACACCTTC.

This clonotype appeared many times. The chain is built from TRBV6-1 and TRBJ1-6; D gene uncertain. The CDR3 runs 13 residues. Trimming pared 7 bases from V and 9 bases from J, leaving 13 bases between. From germline, CDR1 is MNHNS and CDR2 SASEGT. The CDR3 reads CASTGNARSPLHF. In DNA form, the CDR3 reads TGTGCCAGCACGGGGAATGCACGTTCACCCCTCCACTTT.

This clonotype appeared a single time. The chain employs TRBV7-3 and TRBJ2-7; TRBD1 might be the D (5 bases). The J call is in doubt because the DNA end fits TRBJ2-5 better. The CDR3 length is 14 residues. From germline, CDR1 is SGHTA and CDR2 FQGTGA. The CDR3 protein is CASSLQGIGETQYF. The CDR3 nucleotides read TGTGCCAGCAGCTTACAGGGTATCGGAGAGACCCAGTACTTC.

The chain carries TRBV7-2 and TRBJ1-4; D remains unclear. Germline CDR1 reads SGHTA; CDR2 reads FQGNSA. Trimming took 3 bases from V and 7 from J, leaving 6 bases between them. The CDR3 extends over 12 amino acids. The CDR3 loop reads CASSLLGEKLFF. In DNA, the CDR3 is TGTGCCAGCAGCTTGTTAGGTGAAAAACTGTTTTTT.

This clonotype showed up many times. The chain recombines TRBV24-1 with TRBJ1-1; maybe TRBD1 (5 bases). Germline CDR1 KGHDR, CDR2 SFDVKD. V lost 12 bases and J 0 bases, leaving 13 bases between the germline ends. The CDR3 runs 13 residues. The CDR3 loop is CAAGDGLNTEAFF. CDR3 bases: TGTGCCGCGGGGGACGGATTGAACACTGAAGCTTTCTTT.

The V and J genes are TRBV11-1 and TRBJ2-7; no definite D call. There are 12 residues in the CDR3. The germline V gene encodes CDR1 SGHAT and CDR2 FQDESV (reference sequence). V was cut by 3 bases and J by 3 bases, with 6 bases left in between. CDR3 sequence (DNA): TGTGCCAGCAGCTTCCAGCTCTACGAGCAGTACTTC. Translation: CASSFQLYEQYF.

This clonotype was seen many times. The gene calls are TRBV6-1 and TRBJ2-2, with D perhaps matching TRBD1 (7 bases). Trimming took off 5 bases at V and 5 bases at J, with 18 bases between the two ends. Germline-derived CDR1 and CDR2 are MNHNS and SASEGT. There are 16 residues in the CDR3. CDR3 nucleotides: TGTGCCAGCAGTTCCAAAGACAGGGCGGGGACCGGGGAGCTGTTTTTT. Its translation is CASSSKDRAGTGELFF.

This clonotype was observed a few times. In nucleotides, the CDR3 is TGTGCCAGCAGCGGCGCAGATACGCAGTATTTT. This sequence encodes CASSGADTQYF. This chain joins TRBV11-2 and TRBJ2-3; D is undetermined. With 5 bases removed from V and 4 bases from J, the gap between germline ends came to 4 bases. Germline CDR1 and CDR2: SGHAT and FQNNGV. This CDR3 is built from 11 residues.

The rearrangement joins TRBV6-1 to TRBJ2-3; 7 bases line up with TRBD2. Germline CDR1 MNHNS, CDR2 SASEGT. V gave up 2 bases and J gave up 8 bases; unmatched junction bases: 10. This CDR3 has 15 residues. CDR3 bases: TGTGCCAGCAGTGAAAGCGGGACCCTCCACGGTACGCAGTATTTT. Amino acid sequence: CASSESGTLHGTQYF.

This clonotype was recorded many times. This chain connects TRBV5-4 to TRBJ1-2; no firm D call. Trimming removed 0 bases from V and 5 bases from J, with 11 bases in between. This CDR3 contains 14 residues. Germline V gives CDR1 SGHNT, CDR2 YYREEE (reference sequence). CDR3 residues: CASSLGDGPYGYTF. In DNA, the CDR3 is TGTGCCAGCAGCTTGGGTGACGGCCCATATGGCTACACCTTC.

This clonotype has ten or more counts. This CDR3 is CASSGDNHNEQFF. The DNA for the CDR3 is TGCGCCAGCAGCGGGGACAACCACAATGAGCAGTTCTTC. The chain joins TRBV5-1 to TRBJ2-1; tentative D call: TRBD1 (6 bases). The CDR3 length is 13 residues. With 4 bases removed from V and 5 bases from J, the gap between germline ends came to 10 bases. In germline, CDR1 is SGHRS, CDR2 YFSETQ.

V and J are TRBV7-2 and TRBJ2-5, with D perhaps being TRBD1 or TRBD2 (5 bases each). Germline CDR1 SGHTA, CDR2 FQGNSA. The CDR3 totals 15 residues. V lost 3 bases and J lost 2, with 13 bases in between. The CDR3 coding sequence is TGTGCCAGCAGCTTTACCGGGACCTCTCAAGAGACCCAGTACTTC. The encoded protein is CASSFTGTSQETQYF.

The chain couples TRBV10-3 to TRBJ2-7, with a weak D call TRBD2 (6 bases). The J call may be incorrect, as the DNA end agrees better with TRBJ2-5. This CDR3 comprises 12 residues. CDR1 is ENHRY, CDR2 SYGVKD, per germline. CDR3 nucleotide sequence: TGTGCCACCGCGGGGCTACAAGAGACCCAGTACTTC. Its protein is CATAGLQETQYF.

This clonotype was recorded a few times. The chain couples TRBV27 to TRBJ1-3; D gene ambiguous. Trimming removed 0 bases at V and 0 bases at J, with 6 bases between. The CDR3 spans 15 residues. Germline CDR1 reads MNHEY; CDR2 reads SMNVEV (reference sequence). The CDR3 sequence is CASSLSGYSGNTIYF. For the CDR3, the DNA is TGTGCCAGCAGTTTATCGGGGTACTCTGGAAACACCATATATTTT.

Regarding this clonotype: The CDR3 does not close with the conserved phenylalanine or tryptophan, likely indicating a read error. The limits of the CDR3 on the DNA are not certain, so only TCRdb's listed CDR3 is given. The chain is built from TRBV7-2 and TRBJ2-7; the table's D call TRBD2 went unverified against the DNA. Per germline, CDR1 SGHTA and CDR2 FQGNSA. The CDR3 comprises 17 residues, both ends counted. CDR3 residues: CASSFLSGSLYEQYFGA.

This clonotype occurred many times. V and J are TRBV27 and TRBJ2-5; 11 bases are a match to TRBD2. The J call is in doubt because the DNA end fits TRBJ2-7 better. The CDR3 runs to 15 residues. CDR1 and CDR2 (germline): MNHEY, SMNVEV (reference sequence). CDR3 DNA sequence: TGTGCCAGCAGTCCATTGACTAGCGGGGCCAACGAGCAGTACTTC. Its protein product is CASSPLTSGANEQYF.

This clonotype was observed at least ten times. A read error is possible here, since a much larger clone lies one base away. The chain joins TRBV7-9 to TRBJ2-7, with TRBD1 matching over 10 bases. The trim removed 4 bases at V and 7 bases at J, leaving 13 bases unmatched. The CDR3 is 16 residues long. Germline V gene sequence: CDR1 SEHNR, CDR2 FQNEAQ (reference sequence). CDR3: CASSSQTGGGMGEQYF. CDR3 sequence (DNA): TGTGCCAGCAGCTCCCAGACAGGGGGCGGGATGGGTGAGCAGTACTTC. Drawing the rest from reference TRBV7-9 and TRBJ2-7, the complete variable domain is DTGVSQNPRHKITKRGQNVTFRCDPISEHNRLYWYRQTLGQGPEFLTYFQNEAQLEKSRLLSDRFSAERPKGSFSTLEIQRTEQGDSAMYLCASSSQTGGGMGEQYFGPGTRLTVT.

The table lists this clonotype with a few counts. The chain is built from TRBV19 and TRBJ1-1; D is perhaps TRBD1 (5 bases). This CDR3 has 12 residues. With 4 bases removed from V and 7 bases from J, the gap between germline ends came to 10 bases. The V gene's germline CDR1 is LNHDA and CDR2 SQIVND (reference sequence). The DNA for the CDR3 is TGTGCCAGTAGTAGGGGACCGGGTGAAGCTTTCTTT. It codes for CASSRGPGEAFF. Filled out from reference TRBV19 and TRBJ1-1, the complete variable domain reads DGGITQSPKYLFRKEGQNVTLSCEQNLNHDAMYWYRQDPGQGLRLIYYSQIVNDFQKGDIAEGYSVSREKKESFPLTVTSAQKNPTAFYLCASSRGPGEAFFGQGTRLTVV.

This clonotype appeared many times. This CDR3 is CASSPVAGSGSVVNEQFF. The DNA of the CDR3 is TGTGCCAGCAGCCCCGTGGCGGGTAGCGGGAGTGTTGTCAATGAGCAGTTCTTC. V usage is TRBV5-5 and J usage is TRBJ2-1; 9 bases match TRBD2. CDR1 is SGHKS, CDR2 YYEKEE, per germline (reference sequence). Trimming cost V 4 bases and J 6 bases; bases outside gene matches: 17. The CDR3 is made up of 18 amino acids.

At least ten counts were recorded for this clonotype. V gene TRBV18 combines with J gene TRBJ2-2, with 9 bases aligning to TRBD1. CDR3 length equals 18 residues. With 2 bases clipped from V and 6 bases from J, the junction kept 13 bases outside the gene matches. Germline CDR1 is KGHSH and CDR2 is LQKENI. CDR3 DNA: TGTGCCAGCTCACCAAGAATTTTGAAGGACAGGGGTTCCGGGGAGCTGTTTTTT. Protein: CASSPRILKDRGSGELFF.

A remark on this clonotype: It is likely a read error, because the conserved phenylalanine at the end of the CDR3 is missing. No DNA is shown, since the ends of the CDR3 on it are uncertain; the CDR3 is the one TCRdb lists. The chain employs TRBV7-9 and TRBJ2-5; the DNA was not compared with TRBD1, the D call given in the table. The germline V gene has CDR1 SEHNR and CDR2 FQNEAQ (reference sequence). The CDR3 is made up of 16 amino acids, end residues included. CDR3 amino acids: CASSLDGTVYGYTFGS.

This clonotype was recorded only once. The gene calls are TRBV12-3 or TRBV12-4 and TRBJ2-5; D ambiguous. The CDR3 has 13 residues. V was pared by 3 bases and J by 8 bases, with 13 bases between. As DNA, the CDR3 is TGTGCCAGCAGTTTTAGGGCACCGGAAACCCAGTACTTC. This translates into CASSFRAPETQYF.

This clonotype is medium-sized (0.01 to 0.1%) in the sample. The V gene is TRBV25-1, the J gene TRBJ1-5; 7 nucleotides line up with TRBD1. This CDR3 contains 17 residues. With 4 bases clipped from V and 5 bases from J, the junction kept 14 bases outside the gene matches. The germline V gene has CDR1 MGHDK and CDR2 SYGVNS. The CDR3 region has the DNA TGTGCCAGCAGTGCCTTCGGCCAGGGTGGGACAGATCAGCCCCAGCATTTT. Translation gives CASSAFGQGGTDQPQHF.

This clonotype was detected many times. V is TRBV28 and J is TRBJ2-5; 8 bases line up with TRBD2. In germline, CDR1 is MDHEN, CDR2 SYDVKM. The CDR3 loop spans 17 amino acids. V was clipped by 4 bases and J by 2 bases; unmatched bases: 12. CDR3: CASSSLGTSKTQETQYF. The CDR3 DNA reads TGTGCCAGCAGTTCCTTGGGGACTAGTAAAACGCAAGAGACCCAGTACTTC.

This clonotype is deemed medium-sized. This rearrangement joins TRBV6-1 to TRBJ2-3; D may match TRBD1 or TRBD2 (5 bases each). CDR1 is MNHNS and CDR2 is SASEGT in the germline V gene. This CDR3 has 16 amino acids. The ends were cut back, 5 bases at V and 1 base at J, with 16 bases in the middle. The CDR3 spells CASSRQRGAGTDTQYF. The CDR3 nucleotides are TGTGCCAGCAGTAGACAAAGAGGGGCGGGCACAGATACGCAGTATTTT.

In regard to this clonotype: The junction does not match germline at one end; this may be a read error. As DNA, the CDR3 is TGTGTCAGCAGAAACTTAGCGGGAGGCTACAATGAGCAGTTCTTT. Translating it yields CVSRNLAGGYNEQFF. V gene TRBV6-1 combines with J gene TRBJ1-1; D gene ambiguous. The CDR3 has 15 residues. Per the germline V gene, CDR1 is MNHNS and CDR2 is SASEGT.

The chain combines TRBV12-3 or TRBV12-4 with TRBJ2-3, with D maybe TRBD2 (5 bases). There are 14 residues in the CDR3. Trimming left V 9 bases short and J 1 base short, with 14 bases between. CDR3 loop: CASIGLLGTDTQYF. CDR3 DNA sequence: TGTGCCAGTATCGGGCTACTAGGCACAGATACGCAGTATTTT.